These 14 T cell receptor beta chains were all obtained from the same sample, sequenced in a study of PD-1 blockade in classical Hodgkin lymphoma. Time point noted: cycle 4 day 1 (C4D1), after 6 weeks of nivolumab. Each patient relapsed following autologous stem cell transplantation, and prior brentuximab vedotin exposure differed. Some clones are missing from TCRdb's copy, which holds only in-frame ones; the method was immunoSEQ multiplex PCR. The sample holds approximately 110,000 clones, around 90% seen once. The sample consisted of peripheral blood mononuclear cells (PBMCs), taken before the fourth cycle of nivolumab. The receptor set was obtained from a human donor with classical Hodgkin lymphoma.

The V gene is TRBV4-1, the J gene TRBJ1-1; D unresolved. In germline, CDR1 is MGHRA, CDR2 YSYEKL. The CDR3 has 12 residues. The V end lost 4 bases, the J end lost 3 bases, and 6 bases lay between the germline ends. The CDR3 nucleotides read TGCGCCAGCAGCCGGGGTTACACTGAAGCTTTCTTT. This encodes CASSRGYTEAFF.

This clone came up once. The rearrangement links TRBV29-1 to TRBJ2-1; TRBD2 might be the D (5 bases). Germline CDR1 is SQVTM and CDR2 is ANQGSEA. With 2 bases removed from V and 5 bases from J, the gap between germline ends came to 16 bases. The CDR3 loop spans 15 amino acids. As DNA, the CDR3 is TGCAGCGTTGAAAAACTAGAGTTCTTGGACAATGAGCAGTTCTTC. It codes for CSVEKLEFLDNEQFF.

The sample holds one count of this clone. In DNA form, the CDR3 reads TGTGCCAGCAGCTTCGAGACAGGGGGTGGAAATGAGCAGTTCTTC. As protein: CASSFETGGGNEQFF. This rearrangement joins TRBV13 to TRBJ2-1; TRBD1 matches at 9 bases. The CDR3 has 15 residues. From germline, CDR1 is PRHDT and CDR2 FYEKMQ (reference sequence). V was pared by 3 bases and J by 7 bases, with 7 bases of the junction left unmatched.

The chain has TRBV7-2 and TRBJ2-7; 14 bases agree with TRBD2. The germline CDR1 and CDR2 sequences are SGHTA and FQGNSA. This CDR3 is 16 amino acids long. The J segment lost 5 bases and the V segment lost 0 bases, leaving 3 bases of the junction unmatched. The CDR3 coding sequence is TGTGCCAGCAGCTTAGCGCAGACTAGCGGGAGGGACGAGCAGTACTTC. It yields the protein CASSLAQTSGRDEQYF.

The J gene is TRBJ1-2, the V gene TRBV5-1, with D perhaps TRBD1 (5 bases). Germline CDR1 reads SGHRS; CDR2 reads YFSETQ. This CDR3 contains 13 residues. Trimming removed 4 bases from V and 4 bases from J, with 11 bases in between. The CDR3 here is CASSTGGSYGYTF. As DNA, the CDR3 is TGCGCCAGCAGCACGGGGGGGAGCTATGGCTACACCTTC. The variable domain in full, with the rest retrieved from reference TRBV5-1 and TRBJ1-2, is KAGVTQTPRYLIKTRGQQVTLSCSPISGHRSVSWYQQTPGQGLQFLFEYFSETQRNKGNFPGRFSGRQFSNSRSEMNVSTLELGDSALYLCASSTGGSYGYTFGSGTRLTVV.

V and J are TRBV28 and TRBJ2-5; D unclear. Trimming removed 3 bases from V and 4 bases from J, with 12 bases in between. This CDR3 has 14 amino acids. Per germline, CDR1 MDHEN and CDR2 SYDVKM. The CDR3: CASSFMASRETQYF. The CDR3 region has the DNA TGTGCCAGCAGTTTCATGGCGAGTCGAGAGACCCAGTACTTC.

In the case of this clone: In the same sample, other DNA sequences code for this CDR3. This chain links TRBV19 with TRBJ1-5, with D unclear. The germline CDR1 and CDR2 sequences are LNHDA and SQIVND (reference sequence). The CDR3 sequence is 15 residues long. V lost 1 base and J lost 1, with 8 bases in between. The CDR3 nucleotides read TGTGCCAGTAGTATAGGGGGTGGAAGCAATCAGCCCCAGCATTTT. Translation: CASSIGGGSNQPQHF.

As for this clone: Mismatch with germline at one junction end may stem from a read error. V gene TRBV7-7 combines with J gene TRBJ2-1; D is unclear. Germline values: CDR1 SSHAT, CDR2 FNYEAQ (reference sequence). This CDR3 comprises 15 residues. The CDR3 here is CASSLANGAYNEQFF. The CDR3, as DNA: TGTGCTAGCAGCTTAGCTAACGGCGCCTACAATGAGCAGTTCTTC.

This chain uses TRBV30 with TRBJ1-4, with TRBD1 matching over 9 bases. Germline trimming cut 5 bases from V and 8 bases from J; bases unmatched to any gene: 6. Per germline, CDR1 GTSNPN and CDR2 SVGIG (reference sequence). This CDR3 has 13 residues. CDR3 sequence: CAWGDRVAEKLFF. The CDR3 DNA is TGTGCCTGGGGGGACAGGGTAGCGGAAAAACTGTTTTTT.

This clone appeared a single time. This chain uses TRBV25-1 with TRBJ2-3; tentative D call: TRBD1 (6 bases). Deletions cut 6 bases from V and 6 bases from J, with 19 bases between. CDR3 length equals 15 residues. Germline V gene lookup returns CDR1 MGHDK and CDR2 SYGVNS. The CDR3 bases are TGTGCCAGCAGACTGGGGGACAATCCCACGGATACGCAGTATTTT. It encodes CASRLGDNPTDTQYF.

This clone was found a few times. This chain uses TRBV20-1 with TRBJ1-1; no clear D gene. Germline V gene data show CDR1 as DFQATT and CDR2 as SNEGSKA (reference sequence). V was shortened by 2 bases and J by 3 bases, with 4 bases between the two germline ends. The CDR3 spans 11 residues. CDR3 protein: CSARMDTEAFF. CDR3 bases: TGCAGTGCTAGAATGGACACTGAAGCTTTCTTT.

The CDR3 here is CASSPLTGQLDEQYF. CDR3 DNA sequence: TGTGCCAGCAGCCCACTTACGGGACAACTCGACGAGCAGTACTTC. V gene TRBV7-6 combines with J gene TRBJ2-7; D is possibly TRBD1 (6 bases). The V end lost 5 bases, the J end lost 5 bases, and 19 bases lay between the germline ends. Germline values: CDR1 SGHVS, CDR2 FNYEAQ. This CDR3 is built from 15 residues.

This chain links TRBV7-6 with TRBJ2-1; 10 bases are shared with TRBD2. The germline CDR1 and CDR2 sequences are SGHVS and FNYEAQ. The CDR3 runs to 14 residues. V lost 3 bases, J lost 5 bases, and 1 base stayed unmatched. Here the CDR3 reads CASSFLAGDNEQFF. CDR3 coding DNA: TGTGCCAGCAGCTTCCTAGCGGGAGACAATGAGCAGTTCTTC. The variable domain in full, with the rest retrieved from reference TRBV7-6 and TRBJ2-1, is GAGVSQSPRYKVTKRGQDVALRCDPISGHVSLYWYRQALGQGPEFLTYFNYEAQQDKSGLPNDRFSAERPEGSISTLTIQRTEQRDSAMYRCASSFLAGDNEQFFGPGTRLTVL.

This chain uses TRBV7-2 with TRBJ2-2; perhaps TRBD2 as D (5 bases). Germline V lookup: CDR1 SGHTA, CDR2 FQGNSA. The CDR3 runs 16 residues. V shed 4 bases and J shed 8 bases, with 20 bases lying between them. The chain's CDR3 is CASSYLDYSQGGELFF. For the CDR3, the DNA is TGTGCCAGCAGCTACTTAGACTACTCCCAAGGAGGGGAGCTGTTTTTT.